This T cell receptor beta chain was sequenced for a study of blood T cell repertoires in COVID-19 (dated by TCRdb to about 2020). Turning to the overall study: The collaborator samples originated in the United States, Italy and Spain and spanned the acute and convalescent phases of COVID-19. The prospective study material was composed of cDNA or gDNA derived from T cells, B-cell-depleted T cells, or PBMCs. Subjects who had been exposed to COVID-19, were actively infected with it, or had recovered from it provided the deeply sampled blood TCRbeta repertoires that made up the dataset. A freely available public database, intended as a resource for researchers studying the immune response to SARS-CoV-2, is where the repertoires were released. The samples were drawn from two sources: the first 160 participants of the ongoing ImmuneRACE study, and about 1,300 subjects contributed by 6 global collaborators. The sample metadata nearly always contained a de-identified subject ID, COVID-19 status, age in years and sex. Where HLA class I and class II types were available, the types were taken from metadata supplied by the sample provider, not from assay-based typing.

The full study reports these points: The amount of clinical and demographic metadata varied by source and participant and was provided uncurated.

Collaborating institutions collected whole blood in K2EDTA tubes following their own protocols. Collaborator samples were shipped for TCRbeta analysis as frozen whole blood, isolated PBMCs, or DNA extracted from either sample type. TCRbeta CDR3 regions were amplified from genomic DNA using the immunoSEQ Assay, a bias-controlled multiplex PCR. On the study's bioinformatics: Nucleated cell counts per sample were estimated from amplification of reference gene primers within the assay. To quantify the absolute abundance of each unique TCRbeta CDR3 rearrangement, sequence reads were collapsed and filtered. For each sample, productive Simpson clonality was calculated as the square root of Simpson's diversity index across productive rearrangements. In its TCRdb copy, this immuneACCESS table keeps in-frame sequences only and misses some clones. Where compared with another copy, unresolved V genes explain less than half of these, and the others have no known cause. V, J and clone size derive from that table, while D and trimming were established from the DNA sequence. This sample comprises about 89,000 clones, 80% of them detected only once. The ten largest clonotypes hold around 21% of the sample.

A remark on this clone: Its recognized antigen is unknown. No base quality values were provided; no much bigger clone lies one nucleotide off.

V is clipped by 3 bases and J by 10 bases, and the sequence between their germline boundaries is 11 bases long. The CDR3 covers 13 residues, taking in both the cysteine and the phenylalanine. Just the 39-base CDR3 DNA is kept, in frame starting at base 1. Via the germline V gene, CDR1 is SGDLS and CDR2 YYNGEE. The TCR was taken from a woman older than 75 with acute or convalescent COVID-19. The chain is assembled from TRBV9 and TRBJ1-6, with a tentative D gene TRBD1 over 5 matching bases. Sequencing input: peripheral blood. The CDR3 sequence is CASSGGGESPLHF. The nucleotide sequence reads as follows: TGTGCCAGCAGCGGGGGAGGGGAATCACCCCTCCACTTT.